Below are 3 T cell receptor beta chains sequenced from a single sample in a study of cytomegalovirus exposure and HLA in healthy donors. Amplification used 60 Vbeta primers and 13 Jbeta primers. The repertoire was sequenced with immunoSEQ multiplex PCR; TCRdb's copy has only in-frame clones and lacks some. Here the sample spans about 190,000 clones, around four fifths being singletons. Specimen: PBMCs. Receptor source: a woman under 30 in good health and CMV-seronegative.

V usage is TRBV2 and J usage is TRBJ1-2; TRBD1 might be the D (6 bases). Germline-derived CDR1 and CDR2 are SNHLY and FYNNEI. The CDR3 has 15 residues. The V end was cut by 3 bases, the J end by 8 bases, with 19 bases between. The CDR3: CASSEGGRVSEGYTF. The CDR3 DNA sequence: TGTGCCAGCAGTGAGGGGGGGCGCGTGTCGGAAGGCTACACCTTC.

The V and J genes are TRBV2 and TRBJ2-2; D is ambiguous. This CDR3 spans 13 amino acids. V was clipped by 6 bases and J by 6 bases, with 11 bases between them. The germline gives CDR1 SNHLY, CDR2 FYNNEI. The CDR3: CASRGHSPGELFF. CDR3 DNA sequence: TGTGCCAGCAGGGGTCACAGCCCCGGGGAGCTGTTTTTT.

This chain links TRBV27 with TRBJ2-5, with 11 bases matching TRBD1. The assigned J gene may be wrong: the sequence end matches TRBJ2-7 better. The CDR3 sequence is 15 residues long. Germline CDR1 and CDR2: MNHEY and SMNVEV (reference sequence). As DNA, the CDR3 is TGTGCCAGCAGTTTATCGGGACAGGGGGCCTACGAGCAGTACTTC. Residues: CASSLSGQGAYEQYF.